This T cell receptor beta chain came from a study of T cells in Graves' hyperthyroidism and ophthalmopathy. Authors of the study amplified TCR beta CDR3 regions from RNA transcripts. The TCR CDR3 first-round RT-PCR relied on the HTBI primer set. TCRdb processed the multiplex PCR reads anew with MiXCR; each CDR3 protein has one entry. The data hold some 700,000 distinct CDR3 sequences, with around 16% observed a single time. Trimming left V 6 bases short and J 4 bases short, with 15 bases between. Germline loops: CDR1 SGHAT, CDR2 FQNNGV. The CDR3 length is 14 residues. The sequencing input was blood. This TCR came from a man aged 45 to 65 with Graves' hyperthyroidism. This chain joins TRBV11-2 and TRBJ1-1; D perhaps matches TRBD1 (6 bases). CDR3 protein: CASSNQGPATEAFF. CDR3 coding DNA: TGTGCCAGCAGTAATCAGGGGCCCGCCACTGAAGCTTTCTTT.